The 9 T cell receptor beta chains in this list originate from one sample, sequenced in a study of blood T cell repertoires in COVID-19 (dated by TCRdb to 2020 to 2021). Library method: the immunoSEQ multiplex PCR assay. Not all clones reach the TCRdb copy of this immuneACCESS table, which keeps in-frame sequences only. Checked studies attribute under half of the gap to unresolved V genes and leave the rest unexplained. In all, the sample holds some 150,000 clones, and about four fifths of those were seen once. 2.2% of the sample is in the top ten clones. Sequencing was performed on peripheral blood. The receptors shown here come from a man in his 70s with acute or convalescent COVID-19.

This chain links TRBV6-6 with TRBJ2-2, with a weak D call TRBD2 (5 bases). CDR1 is MNHNY and CDR2 is SVGAGI in the germline V gene (reference sequence). The CDR3 spans 14 residues. V lost 2 bases, J lost 9 bases, and 13 bases lay in between. The DNA of the CDR3 is TGTGCCAGCAGTTACGCAGTAGGGAGCCGGGAGCTGTTTTTT. Its translation: CASSYAVGSRELFF.

J is TRBJ2-5 and V is TRBV7-2; D gene ambiguous. The V and J ends lost 4 bases and 2 bases respectively, with 2 bases between them. In germline, CDR1 is SGHTA, CDR2 FQGNSA. The CDR3 runs to 11 residues. The CDR3 loop is CASSSQETQYF. In nucleotides, the CDR3 is TGTGCCAGCAGCTCACAAGAGACCCAGTACTTC.

The J gene is TRBJ2-1, the V gene TRBV10-1, with 10 nucleotides matching TRBD1. The CDR3 is made up of 18 amino acids. The germline CDR1 and CDR2 sequences are WNHNN and SYGVQD (reference sequence). The trim removed 3 bases at V and 0 bases at J, leaving 8 bases unmatched. The CDR3 is CASSDRGQGFASYNEQFF. The CDR3 nucleotides read TGCGCCAGCAGTGACAGGGGACAGGGGTTTGCCTCCTACAATGAGCAGTTCTTC.

The V gene is TRBV10-3, the J gene TRBJ2-1; a weak D match, TRBD1 (6 bases). Germline CDR1 ENHRY, CDR2 SYGVKD. The CDR3 is 17 residues long. Between the trimmed V and J ends, which lost 8 bases and 2 bases, there was a span of 22 bases. Here the CDR3 reads CAISNGIQGVPYNEQFF. The CDR3 DNA is TGTGCCATCTCTAACGGGATACAGGGTGTCCCCTACAATGAGCAGTTCTTC.

CDR3 DNA sequence: TGTGCCAGCAGCTTGGGGGGAGGTACGTACAATGAGCAGTTCTTC. Encoded protein: CASSLGGGTYNEQFF. The chain recombines TRBV5-4 with TRBJ2-1; possibly TRBD2 for D (6 bases). Looked up from germline, CDR1 is SGHNT and CDR2 is YYREEE (reference sequence). This CDR3 has 15 amino acids. Between the trimmed V and J ends, which lost 0 bases and 4 bases, there was a span of 11 bases.

The chain joins TRBV6-5 to TRBJ1-3, with 8 bases fitting TRBD1. V was clipped by 0 bases and J by 3 bases; unmatched bases: 4. Germline V gene data show CDR1 as MNHEY and CDR2 as SVGAGI. The CDR3 is 16 residues long. DNA of the CDR3: TGTGCCAGCAGTTACTCGAAGGGGACAGGTGGAAACACCATATATTTT. It translates to CASSYSKGTGGNTIYF.

The rearrangement joins TRBV19 to TRBJ2-5; 9 bases map to TRBD2. The CDR3 has 15 amino acids. Trimming removed 9 bases from V and 4 bases from J; junction bases left unmatched: 12. The germline CDR1 and CDR2 sequences are LNHDA and SQIVND (reference sequence). The CDR3 DNA sequence: TGTGCCAGCCAACGGACTAGCGCCAATACAGAGACCCAGTACTTC. Amino acid sequence: CASQRTSANTETQYF.

CDR3 nucleotides: TGCGCCAGCAGCTTCTCGTACAGGGAAAAACTGTTTTTT. Translation: CASSFSYREKLFF. The V and J genes are TRBV5-1 and TRBJ1-4, with D maybe TRBD1 (5 bases). V was cut by 2 bases and J by 8 bases, with 10 bases left in between. Germline V gene lookup returns CDR1 SGHRS and CDR2 YFSETQ. This CDR3 region has 13 residues.

The J gene is TRBJ1-5, the V gene TRBV6-6, with D possibly matching TRBD1 (6 bases). Germline V lookup: CDR1 MNHNY, CDR2 SVGAGI (reference sequence). V was shortened by 6 bases and J by 1 base, with 10 bases between the two germline ends. The CDR3 sequence is 14 residues long. CDR3 sequence (DNA): TGTGCCAGCAGCTGGGACATGAGCAATCAGCCCCAGCATTTT. As protein: CASSWDMSNQPQHF.